Listed below are T cell receptor beta chains from one sample, sequenced in a study of OX40 agonist ivuxolimab in advanced cancers. Sequencing was performed with immunoSEQ multiplex PCR; in TCRdb, only in-frame clones are kept and a portion is missing. This table holds fewer than 40,000 clones, over 75% found once. This specimen consisted of CD4+ or CD8+ T cells sorted from blood, obtained in a trial of the OX40 agonist ivuxolimab. These receptors were obtained from an adult with an advanced solid tumor such as melanoma, head and neck, liver or kidney cancer. The CDR3 runs from the conserved cysteine through the conserved F or W. D genes are given only for firm matches. Some rows have no size entry. The others give once, few or many, or a class for an expanded clone.

V	size	D	length	J	CDR3	DNA
TRBV9	.	.	16	TRBJ2-2	CASSVWGGHNTGELFF	TGTGCCAGCAGCGTCTGGGGGGGCCATAACACCGGGGAGCTGTTTTTT
TRBV7-9	few	.	13	TRBJ1-5	CASSLEGLRPQHF	TGTGCCAGCAGCTTAGAGGGGCTTAGGCCCCAGCATTTT
TRBV5-1	.	TRBD1	14	TRBJ1-2	CASSPGQDFYGYTF	TGCGCCAGCAGCCCCGGACAGGATTTCTATGGCTACACCTTC
TRBV7-3	.	.	13	TRBJ2-3	CASSSPSTDTQYF	TGTGCCAGCAGCTCACCATCTACAGATACGCAGTATTTT
TRBV11-3	.	TRBD1	12	TRBJ1-1	CASSFGTGRAFF	TGTGCCAGCAGCTTCGGGACAGGTAGAGCTTTCTTT
TRBV19	.	.	15	TRBJ2-1	CASSRTLSSYNEQFF	TGTGCCAGTAGTCGCACACTTAGCTCCTACAATGAGCAGTTCTTC
TRBV4-1	.	.	15	TRBJ1-4	CASSQDPASHEKLFF	TGCGCCAGCAGCCAAGATCCGGCCAGCCATGAAAAACTGTTTTTT
TRBV4-2	.	TRBD1	18	TRBJ2-6	CASSQAAGGAGGANVLTF	TGTGCCAGCAGCCAGGCAGCAGGGGGCGCCGGTGGGGCCAACGTCCTGACTTTC
TRBV28	.	TRBD1	16	TRBJ1-5	CASSSQGAPRNQPQHF	TGTGCCAGCAGTTCACAGGGGGCGCCGCGCAATCAGCCCCAGCATTTT
TRBV18	medium-sized	TRBD1	14	TRBJ2-7	CASSPWTGEDEQYF	TGTGCCAGCTCACCCTGGACAGGGGAGGACGAGCAGTACTTC
TRBV10-3	.	.	13	TRBJ2-5	CAISETPQETQYF	TGTGCCATCAGTGAGACCCCCCAAGAGACCCAGTACTTC
TRBV4-2	.	TRBD2	16	TRBJ2-1	CASSQPAGGLDNEQFF	TGTGCCAGCAGCCAACCAGCGGGGGGCTTGGACAATGAGCAGTTCTTC
TRBV28	.	TRBD1	15	TRBJ2-7	CASSSSTGMRYEQYF	TGTGCCAGCAGTTCGTCGACAGGGATGAGGTACGAGCAGTACTTC
TRBV4-2	.	.	15	TRBJ2-2	CASSQGFGNTGELFF	TGTGCCAGCAGCCAAGGGTTTGGTAACACCGGGGAGCTGTTTTTT
TRBV11-2	.	.	15	TRBJ2-1	CASSFSGRGRNEQFF	TGTGCCAGCAGCTTCTCGGGGCGGGGTAGGAATGAGCAGTTCTTC
TRBV11-3	.	.	15	TRBJ2-6	CASSLEISGANVLTF	TGTGCCAGCAGCTTAGAGATCTCTGGGGCCAACGTCCTGACTTTC
TRBV18	.	TRBD1	13	TRBJ1-4	CASSPTGQGSLFF	TGTGCCAGCTCGCCCACCGGACAGGGAAGTCTGTTTTTT
TRBV6-5	.	TRBD1	15	TRBJ2-7	CASSANRGSLGEQYF	TGTGCCAGCAGTGCTAACAGGGGATCCCTGGGAGAGCAGTACTTC
TRBV19	.	.	15	TRBJ1-3	CASSTTGSSGNTIYF	TGTGCCAGTAGCACAACAGGGAGCTCTGGAAACACCATATATTTT
TRBV7-9	.	TRBD1	15	TRBJ1-2	CASSFTGGAGYGYTF	TGTGCCAGCAGCTTTACAGGGGGCGCCGGCTATGGCTACACCTTC
TRBV6-1	.	TRBD1	15	TRBJ2-7	CASRSVGTGNYEQYF	TGTGCCAGCAGAAGCGTCGGGACAGGGAATTACGAGCAGTACTTC
TRBV6-4	.	TRBD1	15	TRBJ1-2	CASSDSAGGYYGYTF	TGTGCCAGCAGTGACTCAGCAGGGGGGTACTATGGCTACACCTTC
TRBV5-8	.	.	13	TRBJ2-1	CASSLSQYNEQFF	TGTGCCAGCAGCTTGTCCCAGTACAATGAGCAGTTCTTC
TRBV19	.	TRBD1	18	TRBJ2-4	CASSIEGQGIMSRNIQYF	TGTGCCAGTAGTATAGAAGGACAGGGGATTATGAGTCGGAACATTCAGTACTTC
TRBV10-2	.	.	16	TRBJ2-7	CASSEFWGSTTYEQYF	TGCGCCAGCAGTGAGTTCTGGGGGTCAACCACCTACGAGCAGTACTTC
TRBV5-5	.	.	14	TRBJ2-2	CASSLPPNTGELFF	TGTGCCAGCAGCCTCCCTCCGAACACCGGGGAGCTGTTTTTT